These 22 T cell receptor beta chains share one sample of origin, sequenced in a study of cytomegalovirus exposure and HLA in healthy donors. This table comes from immunoSEQ multiplex PCR, and its TCRdb copy is limited to in-frame clones, with some not included. The data hold about 250,000 clones, with around nine tenths observed a single time. Sequenced material: PBMCs. The receptors stem from a man between 18 and 35 years old in good health and CMV-seronegative.

This clone is a singleton in its sample. The chain has TRBV7-9 and TRBJ1-4; 8 bases line up with TRBD1. With 3 bases clipped from V and 5 bases from J, the junction kept 2 bases outside the gene matches. Germline assignment: CDR1 SEHNR and CDR2 FQNEAQ (reference sequence). The CDR3 is made up of 14 amino acids. CDR3 DNA sequence: TGTGCCAGCAGCTTTGGACAGGGAAATGAAAAACTGTTTTTT. Protein: CASSFGQGNEKLFF.

This rearrangement joins TRBV29-1 to TRBJ1-1; maybe TRBD1 (5 bases). There are 15 residues in the CDR3. Germline values: CDR1 SQVTM, CDR2 ANQGSEA. V dropped 2 bases and J dropped 0 bases, with 13 bases sitting between them. CDR3 in amino acids: CSVERAGLLNTEAFF. In DNA form, the CDR3 reads TGCAGCGTTGAAAGGGCAGGGCTTTTGAACACTGAAGCTTTCTTT.

The chain joins TRBV5-1 to TRBJ2-1; 7 nucleotides line up with TRBD2. Looked up from germline, CDR1 is SGHRS and CDR2 is YFSETQ. CDR3 length equals 15 residues. V shed 4 bases, J shed 4 bases, and the junction held 8 bases outside the gene matches. Here the CDR3 reads CASSGWASGYNEQFF. DNA of the CDR3: TGCGCCAGCAGCGGGTGGGCTAGCGGATACAATGAGCAGTTCTTC.

The V and J genes are TRBV2 and TRBJ2-5; 13 bases agree with TRBD2. The CDR3 has 15 amino acids. With 4 bases clipped from V and 2 bases from J, the junction kept 1 base outside the gene matches. Germline CDR1 and CDR2: SNHLY and FYNNEI. The CDR3 DNA reads TGTGCCAGCAGTGGACTAGCGGGAGGACAAGAGACCCAGTACTTC. Amino acids: CASSGLAGGQETQYF.

The chain carries TRBV29-1 and TRBJ2-3, with 10 bases identical to TRBD1. CDR3 size: 15 residues. The trim removed 3 bases at V and 2 bases at J, leaving 5 bases unmatched. From germline, CDR1 is SQVTM and CDR2 ANQGSEA. The DNA of the CDR3 is TGCAGCGTTGACGGGACAGGGGTCCTCACAGATACGCAGTATTTT. Protein sequence: CSVDGTGVLTDTQYF.

The chain uses TRBV10-3 and TRBJ2-7; 8 nucleotides align to TRBD2. CDR3 length: 14 residues. Germline-derived CDR1 and CDR2 are ENHRY and SYGVKD. After removal of 7 bases from V and 3 bases from J, the junction contained 8 bases not matched to a gene. In DNA, the CDR3 is TGTGCCATCACCGACGTAGCGGGAAACTACGAGCAGTACTTC. It codes for CAITDVAGNYEQYF.

V and J are TRBV7-9 and TRBJ1-5; no clear D gene. The germline gives CDR1 SEHNR, CDR2 FQNEAQ (reference sequence). The V end lost 5 bases, the J end lost 8 bases, and 13 bases lay between the germline ends. This CDR3 has 13 amino acids. In DNA, the CDR3 is TGTGCCAGCAGCCCAGGTCCTGGTGAGCCCCAGCATTTT. It translates to CASSPGPGEPQHF.

This sequence joins TRBV6-1 and TRBJ2-3; D is perhaps TRBD1 (6 bases). Germline V gene data show CDR1 as MNHNS and CDR2 as SASEGT. The CDR3 covers 15 residues. Trimming cost V 7 bases and J 4 bases, with 18 bases left between them. Here the CDR3 reads CASNPTPEGADTQYF. DNA for the CDR3: TGTGCCAGCAACCCCACGCCCGAGGGGGCAGATACGCAGTATTTT.

The chain recombines TRBV27 with TRBJ2-7; tentatively, D is TRBD1 (5 bases). There are 15 residues in the CDR3. The germline gives CDR1 MNHEY, CDR2 SMNVEV (reference sequence). V lost 5 bases, J lost 5 bases, and 19 bases lay in between. CDR3 sequence: CASSASRADGDEQYF. DNA for the CDR3: TGTGCCAGCAGTGCATCCAGGGCAGATGGCGACGAGCAGTACTTC.

This clone was seen a handful of times. V and J are TRBV15 and TRBJ1-1; 8 bases map to TRBD1. The CDR3 consists of 14 residues. Germline V lookup: CDR1 LNHNV, CDR2 YYDKDF (reference sequence). Germline trimming cut 3 bases from V and 6 bases from J; bases unmatched to any gene: 6. The CDR3 loop is CATSRGQVGPEAFF. In DNA, the CDR3 is TGTGCCACCAGCAGGGGACAGGTCGGGCCTGAAGCTTTCTTT. The full variable domain, with the rest looked up from reference TRBV15 and TRBJ1-1, is DAMVIQNPRYQVTQFGKPVTLSCSQTLNHNVMYWYQQKSSQAPKLLFHYYDKDFNNEADTPDNFQSRRPNTSFCFLDIRSPGLGDTAMYLCATSRGQVGPEAFFGQGTRLTVV.

The chain employs TRBV4-1 and TRBJ1-3, with a weak D call TRBD1 (5 bases). There are 16 residues in the CDR3. CDR1 and CDR2 from the germline V gene are MGHRA and YSYEKL. V lost 4 bases and J 1 base, leaving 14 bases between the germline ends. CDR3 sequence: CASSRQPTDSGNTIYF. DNA for the CDR3: TGCGCCAGCAGCCGACAACCGACAGATTCTGGAAACACCATATATTTT.

The J gene is TRBJ2-7, the V gene TRBV7-9; TRBD1 matches 8 bases. The CDR3 contains 17 residues. In germline, CDR1 is SEHNR, CDR2 FQNEAQ (reference sequence). The junction had 9 bases not matched to a gene; V was cut back by 1 base and J by 1 base. The CDR3 DNA sequence: TGTGCCAGCAGCTTAGGACGGACAGGGTTTAGGTCCTACGAGCAGTACTTC. It encodes CASSLGRTGFRSYEQYF.

The chain recombines TRBV4-3 with TRBJ1-1; TRBD1 matches at 9 bases. CDR3 size: 19 residues. Per the germline V gene, CDR1 is LGHNA and CDR2 is YSLEER. V was pared by 2 bases and J by 2 bases, with 15 bases of the junction left unmatched. The CDR3 protein is CASSQQPPGQGRGNTEAFF. The CDR3 coding sequence is TGCGCCAGCAGCCAACAACCCCCCGGACAGGGGAGGGGTAACACTGAAGCTTTCTTT.

The CDR3 spells CASSTAVQGNDSPLHF. The CDR3 region has the DNA TGTGCCAGCAGCACTGCAGTACAGGGTAATGATTCACCCCTCCACTTT. The chain joins TRBV7-9 to TRBJ1-6; perhaps TRBD1 as D (6 bases). Germline V lookup: CDR1 SEHNR, CDR2 FQNEAQ (reference sequence). V lost 5 bases, J lost 8 bases, and 19 bases lay in between. This CDR3 contains 16 residues.

CDR3 DNA: TGTGCCAGCAGCCAGGGAGGACAGGGGGCCCGTCTTCTCGCTTTCTTT. This encodes CASSQGGQGARLLAFF. The chain joins TRBV4-2 to TRBJ1-1; 11 positions agree with TRBD1. The CDR3 runs 16 residues. Germline V gives CDR1 LGHNA, CDR2 YNFKEQ. After removal of 3 bases from V and 11 bases from J, the junction contained 14 bases not matched to a gene.

The V call is TRBV5-1, the J call TRBJ1-1; possible D gene TRBD1, 5 bases. The V end lost 4 bases, the J end lost 1 base, and 11 bases lay between the germline ends. Germline V gene lookup returns CDR1 SGHRS and CDR2 YFSETQ. The CDR3 spans 14 residues. The CDR3: CASSPTTENTEAFF. As DNA, the CDR3 is TGCGCCAGCAGCCCAACGACAGAGAACACTGAAGCTTTCTTT.

This rearrangement joins TRBV18 to TRBJ1-6, with 8 nucleotides matching TRBD1. Germline CDR1 is KGHSH and CDR2 is LQKENI. CDR3 length equals 17 residues. The V and J ends lost 5 bases and 6 bases, in that order; junction bases with no gene match: 12. The CDR3 here is CASSSGQVRVGNSPLHF. CDR3 nucleotides: TGTGCCAGCTCATCGGGACAGGTTAGGGTTGGTAATTCACCCCTCCACTTT.

V is TRBV13 and J is TRBJ1-6, with unresolved D. This CDR3 has 17 amino acids. Trimming removed 1 base at V and 5 bases at J, with 15 bases between. Germline values: CDR1 PRHDT, CDR2 FYEKMQ (reference sequence). CDR3 sequence (DNA): TGTGCCAGCAGCTTAGCACCCCTTACGCGGAATAATTCACCCCTCCACTTT. Protein: CASSLAPLTRNNSPLHF.

This clone showed up just a few times. V gene TRBV27 combines with J gene TRBJ1-5; D is possibly TRBD1 (5 bases). CDR1 is MNHEY, CDR2 SMNVEV, per germline (reference sequence). Trimming pared 5 bases from V and 0 bases from J, leaving 8 bases between. The length of the CDR3 is 14 residues. The CDR3 bases are TGTGCCAGCAGTCCGACAGATAGCAATCAGCCCCAGCATTTT. Its protein product is CASSPTDSNQPQHF.

This clone has a single count. V usage is TRBV7-9 and J usage is TRBJ2-7; the D is unclear. The length of the CDR3 is 12 residues. Germline V gives CDR1 SEHNR, CDR2 FQNEAQ (reference sequence). V lost 4 bases, J lost 2 bases, and 6 bases lay in between. The CDR3 region has the DNA TGTGCCAGCAGCTCAGGCCCCTACGAGCAGTACTTC. Protein product: CASSSGPYEQYF.

The chain joins TRBV4-3 to TRBJ2-1; D remains unclear. Germline loops: CDR1 LGHNA, CDR2 YSLEER. Between the trimmed V and J ends, which lost 0 bases and 1 base, there was a span of 13 bases. This CDR3 contains 17 residues. The CDR3 here is CASSQDSPASSYNEQFF. In DNA form, the CDR3 reads TGCGCCAGCAGCCAAGATTCCCCAGCGTCTTCCTACAATGAGCAGTTCTTC.

Ten or more counts support this clone. This chain links TRBV2 with TRBJ1-3; no clear D gene. Germline CDR1 reads SNHLY; CDR2 reads FYNNEI. CDR3 length equals 14 residues. Trimming left V 6 bases short and J 7 bases short, with 16 bases between. CDR3 nucleotides: TGTGCCAGCAGCCCGGCACAGCACGACAACACCATATATTTT. It codes for CASSPAQHDNTIYF.